One and the same sample provided the 25 T cell receptor beta chains below, sequenced in a study of cytomegalovirus exposure and HLA in healthy donors. A multiplex PCR was run with 60 Vbeta primers and 13 Jbeta primers. Assay: immunoSEQ multiplex PCR; the TCRdb copy retains only in-frame clones and omits some. The table lists 100,000 to 150,000 clones. The sample was PBMCs. Every receptor here comes from a man aged 25 to 45 in good health and CMV-seronegative.

The chain combines TRBV29-1 with TRBJ1-1, with 8 bases lining up with TRBD1. Germline loops: CDR1 SQVTM, CDR2 ANQGSEA. Germline trimming cut 7 bases from V and 5 bases from J; bases unmatched to any gene: 6. CDR3 length: 12 residues. The CDR3 sequence: CSARTGRTEAFF. CDR3 DNA sequence: TGCAGCGCCCGGACAGGGAGAACTGAAGCTTTCTTT.

V gene TRBV7-2 combines with J gene TRBJ2-5, with 7 nucleotides matching TRBD2. The CDR3 loop spans 14 amino acids. V was clipped by 5 bases and J by 5 bases; unmatched bases: 8. CDR1 and CDR2 from the germline V gene are SGHTA and FQGNSA. This chain's CDR3 is CASSVGGSGETQYF. The DNA of the CDR3 is TGTGCCAGCAGCGTCGGCGGGAGCGGGGAGACCCAGTACTTC.

In DNA, the CDR3 is TGCGCCAGCAGCTTAACGGCAGGGTCATTTGGCGAGCAGTACTTC. It translates to CASSLTAGSFGEQYF. The chain couples TRBV5-1 to TRBJ2-7; possibly TRBD1 for D (5 bases). The germline CDR1 and CDR2 sequences are SGHRS and YFSETQ. Between the trimmed V and J ends, which lost 2 bases and 6 bases, there was a span of 18 bases. The CDR3 has 15 residues. Full variable domain (missing parts from reference TRBV5-1 and TRBJ2-7): KAGVTQTPRYLIKTRGQQVTLSCSPISGHRSVSWYQQTPGQGLQFLFEYFSETQRNKGNFPGRFSGRQFSNSRSEMNVSTLELGDSALYLCASSLTAGSFGEQYFGPGTRLTVT.

The rearrangement uses TRBV15 and TRBJ2-2; weak D call: TRBD2 (7 bases). The germline V gene has CDR1 LNHNV and CDR2 YYDKDF (reference sequence). V was clipped by 3 bases and J by 6 bases, with 14 bases between them. The CDR3 length is 15 residues. The CDR3 region is CATSRFGGLSGELFF. Written as DNA, the CDR3 is TGTGCCACCAGCAGGTTCGGGGGGCTATCCGGGGAGCTGTTTTTT.

V is TRBV6-1 and J is TRBJ2-7; D call uncertain. Trimming shortened V by 8 bases and J by 2 bases, and 13 bases separated the two germline ends. The length of the CDR3 is 13 residues. Germline V gene data show CDR1 as MNHNS and CDR2 as SASEGT. The CDR3 region has the DNA TGTGCCAGCTCCCGTGAGCCTACCTACGAGCAGTACTTC. Residues: CASSREPTYEQYF.

As DNA, the CDR3 is TGTGCCAGCAGCTTAAGCCCACTAGCGGGAGATTTTGACACCGGGGAGCTGTTTTTT. Residues: CASSLSPLAGDFDTGELFF. The chain has TRBV11-2 and TRBJ2-2; 11 positions match TRBD2. The germline V gene has CDR1 SGHAT and CDR2 FQNNGV. The V gene end was trimmed by 2 bases and the J gene end by 3 bases; junction bases not matched to a gene: 11. This CDR3 comprises 19 residues. Together with reference TRBV11-2 and TRBJ2-2, the CDR3 gives the full variable domain: EAGVAQSPRYKIIEKRQSVAFWCNPISGHATLYWYQQILGQGPKLLIQFQNNGVVDDSQLPKDRFSAERLKGVDSTLKIQPAKLEDSAVYLCASSLSPLAGDFDTGELFFGEGSRLTVL.

The chain is built from TRBV4-3 and TRBJ2-5, with D possibly being TRBD2 (5 bases). With 0 bases removed from V and 2 bases from J, the gap between germline ends came to 10 bases. The CDR3 has 15 residues. Germline CDR1 is LGHNA and CDR2 is YSLEER. The CDR3 sequence is CASSQDAGRQETQYF. In DNA, the CDR3 is TGCGCCAGCAGCCAAGACGCGGGCCGTCAAGAGACCCAGTACTTC.

The V and J genes are TRBV4-1 and TRBJ1-1, with 7 nucleotides matching TRBD1. Germline V gene sequence: CDR1 MGHRA, CDR2 YSYEKL. The CDR3 is 14 residues long. Trimming removed 3 bases from V and 2 bases from J; junction bases left unmatched: 3. CDR3 residues: CASSQGTANTEAFF. CDR3 DNA: TGCGCCAGCAGCCAGGGGACAGCAAACACTGAAGCTTTCTTT.

DNA for the CDR3: TGTGCCAGCAGCTCCCCTCCCTGGAGGGGGCGAGGCACAGATACGCAGTATTTT. It is translated as CASSSPPWRGRGTDTQYF. This chain connects TRBV7-6 to TRBJ2-3, with D perhaps TRBD1 (7 bases). Germline loops: CDR1 SGHVS, CDR2 FNYEAQ. The CDR3 covers 18 residues. V was pared by 4 bases and J by 1 base, with 21 bases between.

The genes are TRBV7-3 and TRBJ2-1; maybe TRBD1 (5 bases). With 5 bases removed from V and 5 bases from J, the gap between germline ends came to 13 bases. The V gene's germline CDR1 is SGHTA and CDR2 FQGTGA. The CDR3 sequence is 14 residues long. The CDR3 region has the DNA TGTGCCAGCAGCCCCTCCCCAGGGCACAATGAGCAGTTCTTC. Encoded protein: CASSPSPGHNEQFF.

The chain joins TRBV30 to TRBJ1-1, with 7 bases aligning to TRBD1. The germline V gene has CDR1 GTSNPN and CDR2 SVGIG (reference sequence). The CDR3 has 18 amino acids. V lost 0 bases, J lost 5 bases, and 18 bases stayed unmatched. CDR3 nucleotides: TGTGCCTGGAGTGTCTTTCCTGGGCCAGGGGGAACAAGGACTGAAGCTTTCTTT. This gives the protein CAWSVFPGPGGTRTEAFF.

The chain recombines TRBV7-6 with TRBJ1-6; maybe TRBD1 (5 bases). Trimming removed 4 bases from V and 0 bases from J, with 7 bases in between. The CDR3 has 15 residues. Germline V CDR1 and CDR2: SGHVS, FNYEAQ. CDR3 nucleotides: TGTGCCAGCAGCTCAAGGGGCTCCTATAATTCACCCCTCCACTTT. This translates into CASSSRGSYNSPLHF.

This chain connects TRBV28 to TRBJ1-4; D possibly corresponds to TRBD1 (5 bases). The CDR3 loop spans 15 amino acids. V was trimmed by 3 bases and J by 2 bases, leaving 10 bases between them. The germline CDR1 and CDR2 sequences are MDHEN and SYDVKM. CDR3 in DNA: TGTGCCAGCAGTTTCGGTCAGGGCACTAATGAAAAACTGTTTTTT. It encodes CASSFGQGTNEKLFF.

V and J are TRBV7-9 and TRBJ2-1; 7 positions match TRBD2. CDR1 is SEHNR, CDR2 FQNEAQ, per germline (reference sequence). Trimming at V came to 5 bases and at J to 3 bases, leaving 10 bases not matched to a gene. The CDR3 runs 16 residues. CDR3 loop: CASSVPGERDYNEQFF. DNA of the CDR3: TGTGCCAGCAGCGTCCCGGGGGAGCGGGACTACAATGAGCAGTTCTTC.

The genes are TRBV4-1 and TRBJ1-1; D possibly corresponds to TRBD1 (6 bases). Germline V gene sequence: CDR1 MGHRA, CDR2 YSYEKL. CDR3 length: 14 residues. The V gene lost 0 bases and the J gene lost 4 bases, with 9 bases spanning the gap. The CDR3 nucleotides read TGCGCCAGCAGCCAAGATAGGGGGGGCACTGAAGCTTTCTTT. This sequence encodes CASSQDRGGTEAFF.

V gene TRBV5-5 combines with J gene TRBJ1-5, with 7 bases that match TRBD1. There are 16 residues in the CDR3. V dropped 2 bases and J dropped 2; count of bases not matched to a gene: 7. Germline V CDR1 and CDR2: SGHKS, YYEKEE (reference sequence). The CDR3 nucleotides are TGTGCCAGCAGCTTTGAGGGGGCGCGGGGCAATCAGCCCCAGCATTTT. Protein: CASSFEGARGNQPQHF. Complete variable domain (other parts from reference TRBV5-5 and TRBJ1-5): DAGVTQSPTHLIKTRGQQVTLRCSPISGHKSVSWYQQVLGQGPQFIFQYYEKEERGRGNFPDRFSARQFPNYSSELNVNALLLGDSALYLCASSFEGARGNQPQHFGDGTRLSIL.

The chain uses TRBV9 and TRBJ2-3, with 9 bases matching TRBD2. The CDR3 consists of 16 residues. V lost 4 bases and J lost 3; bases outside the gene matches: 9. The germline CDR1 and CDR2 sequences are SGDLS and YYNGEE. CDR3 DNA sequence: TGTGCCAGCAGCCAAAGAATTGCGGGGGGGACAGATACGCAGTATTTT. Translating it yields CASSQRIAGGTDTQYF.

The chain employs TRBV6-1 and TRBJ2-7; 7 nucleotides agree with TRBD2. The CDR3 contains 15 residues. Germline trimming cut 6 bases from V and 0 bases from J; bases unmatched to any gene: 8. Germline CDR1 is MNHNS and CDR2 is SASEGT. This CDR3 is CASSSQGGSSYEQYF. CDR3 DNA: TGTGCCAGCAGCTCCCAGGGAGGGAGCTCCTACGAGCAGTACTTC.

The rearrangement links TRBV5-6 to TRBJ2-3, with D unclear. The germline V gene encodes CDR1 SGHDT and CDR2 YYEEEE. The CDR3 loop spans 16 amino acids. Trimming removed 1 base from V and 0 bases from J, with 12 bases in between. CDR3 in DNA: TGTGCCAGCAGCTTGCTCCATGACTCTAGCACAGATACGCAGTATTTT. Translation gives CASSLLHDSSTDTQYF.

The chain links TRBV7-6 to TRBJ2-3; TRBD1 agrees at 8 bases. Trimming removed 4 bases from V and 5 bases from J; junction bases left unmatched: 11. The CDR3 has 16 residues. Germline-derived CDR1 and CDR2 are SGHVS and FNYEAQ. This CDR3 reads CASSSRQGRSGDTQYF. In DNA form, the CDR3 reads TGTGCCAGCAGCTCTAGACAGGGGAGGAGTGGAGATACGCAGTATTTT. The full variable domain, in which reference TRBV7-6 and TRBJ2-3 provide the parts outside the CDR3, is GAGVSQSPRYKVTKRGQDVALRCDPISGHVSLYWYRQALGQGPEFLTYFNYEAQQDKSGLPNDRFSAERPEGSISTLTIQRTEQRDSAMYRCASSSRQGRSGDTQYFGPGTRLTVL.

Points on this clone: An end of the junction does not agree with germline; a read error may underlie this. The chain recombines TRBV5-1 with TRBJ1-6; 7 bases align to TRBD1. The length of the CDR3 is 15 residues. Germline CDR1 reads SGHRS; CDR2 reads YFSETQ. For the CDR3, the DNA is TGCGCCGGCAGTCTCGACAGGGATGAAAGTTCACCCCTCCACTTT. This encodes CAGSLDRDESSPLHF.

The genes are TRBV2 and TRBJ1-2, with 10 bases fitting TRBD1. The CDR3 length is 14 residues. CDR1 SNHLY and CDR2 FYNNEI come from the germline V gene. Trimming took 6 bases from V and 4 from J; bases not matched to a gene: 5. In DNA form, the CDR3 reads TGTGCCAGCAGCCGACAGGGGGCTGGCTATGGCTACACCTTC. It encodes CASSRQGAGYGYTF.

The chain uses TRBV7-9 and TRBJ1-1; D call uncertain. CDR3 length: 16 residues. V lost 5 bases, J lost 1 base, and 17 bases lay in between. Germline V CDR1 and CDR2: SEHNR, FQNEAQ (reference sequence). The CDR3 nucleotides read TGTGCCAGCAGCCCACACAGATTCGGAGGGAACACTGAAGCTTTCTTT. This encodes CASSPHRFGGNTEAFF.

The rearrangement joins TRBV7-9 to TRBJ1-4; D unclear. This CDR3 region has 17 residues. V was shortened by 4 bases and J by 6 bases, with 21 bases between the two germline ends. Germline V gene sequence: CDR1 SEHNR, CDR2 FQNEAQ (reference sequence). CDR3 sequence: CASSSFLLDKRDEKLFF. CDR3 DNA sequence: TGTGCCAGCAGCTCATTCTTACTAGACAAACGAGATGAAAAACTGTTTTTT.

J is TRBJ2-1 and V is TRBV19; 11 nucleotides agree with TRBD2. Germline lookup yields CDR1 LNHDA and CDR2 SQIVND (reference sequence). This CDR3 is 14 amino acids long. Trimming at V came to 6 bases and at J to 8 bases, leaving 6 bases not matched to a gene. The CDR3 here is CASSLTSGSHEQFF. In DNA form, the CDR3 reads TGTGCCAGTAGCCTCACTAGCGGGAGTCATGAGCAGTTCTTC.